This TCR beta chain stems from a study of cytomegalovirus exposure and HLA in healthy donors. It was with 60 Vbeta and 13 Jbeta primers that the PCR ran. Study processing details: A later analysis tallied tens of millions of unique TCR beta chains, around 12 million of them shared. Measured with immunoSEQ multiplex PCR; TCRdb has only the in-frame clones, and not every one. Clone size and V and J calls were adopted from that table, with D and trimming inferred from the DNA. The listing records 150,000 to 250,000 clones. Worth noting for this clone: Its antigen is not identified.

Whole-study results and caveats: When a later analysis was performed, an Asian-associated ancestry cluster reportedly had fewer N-insertions than the roughly 700-donor mean.

Trimming took off 3 bases at V and 8 bases at J, with 14 bases between the two ends. The CDR3 contains 14 residues. From germline, CDR1 is SGHDN and CDR2 FVKESK. This sequence was found in a boy younger than 18 in good health and CMV-seronegative. The chain couples TRBV14 to TRBJ2-1; possible D gene TRBD1, 5 bases. Sequenced sample: PBMCs. CDR3 sequence: CASSHGKWGDEQFF. DNA for the CDR3: TGTGCCAGCAGCCACGGAAAATGGGGCGATGAGCAGTTCTTC.